A single sample is the source of the 22 T cell receptor beta chains below, sequenced in a study of cytotoxic CD8 clonotypes in ibrutinib-treated CLL. The table came from immunoSEQ multiplex PCR; TCRdb's copy has only in-frame clones and leaves some out. The table records some 200,000 clones, roughly three quarters of them present only once. The material sequenced was PBMCs, taken after 12 months of ibrutinib treatment. The receptors stem from a human donor with chronic lymphocytic leukemia.

The gene calls are TRBV6-1 and TRBJ1-2; the match to TRBD1 covers 7 bases. With V trimmed by 7 bases and J by 0 bases, 8 bases remained unmatched. Germline lookup yields CDR1 MNHNS and CDR2 SASEGT. This CDR3 has 15 residues. The CDR3 region has the DNA TGTGCCAGCACCCAGGGGGGGTCTCCTAACTATGGCTACACCTTC. It specifies CASTQGGSPNYGYTF.

The J gene is TRBJ1-4, the V gene TRBV5-4; D may be TRBD1 (5 bases). The V and J ends lost 4 bases and 2 bases respectively, with 12 bases between them. The length of the CDR3 is 15 residues. Germline values: CDR1 SGHNT, CDR2 YYREEE (reference sequence). The CDR3 DNA follows: TGTGCCAGCAGCCGATCGACAGTTACTAATGAAAAACTGTTTTTT. Its protein product is CASSRSTVTNEKLFF. The complete variable domain, with remaining parts taken from reference TRBV5-4 and TRBJ1-4, reads ETGVTQSPTHLIKTRGQQVTLRCSSQSGHNTVSWYQQALGQGPQFIFQYYREEENGRGNFPPRFSGLQFPNYSSELNVNALELDDSALYLCASSRSTVTNEKLFFGSGTQLSVL.

The chain is built from TRBV5-1 and TRBJ2-6, with 11 positions matching TRBD1. With V trimmed by 4 bases and J by 1 base, 7 bases remained unmatched. The CDR3 has 18 residues. Per germline, CDR1 SGHRS and CDR2 YFSETQ. In DNA, the CDR3 is TGCGCCAGCAGCCTCTGGACAGGGGGCGCTTCTGGGGCCAACGTCCTGACTTTC. It encodes CASSLWTGGASGANVLTF.

In its sample, this clone was seen once. This rearrangement joins TRBV28 to TRBJ2-7, with D unclear. In germline, CDR1 is MDHEN, CDR2 SYDVKM. V was trimmed by 2 bases and J by 2 bases, leaving 10 bases between them. This CDR3 has 14 residues. In nucleotides, the CDR3 is TGTGCCAGCAGTTTAATCAGGCAGGCCTACGAGCAGTACTTC. Amino acids: CASSLIRQAYEQYF. Looking up the rest from reference TRBV28 and TRBJ2-7 gives the full variable domain: DVKVTQSSRYLVKRTGEKVFLECVQDMDHENMFWYRQDPGLGLRLIYFSYDVKMKEKGDIPEGYSVSREKKERFSLILESASTNQTSMYLCASSLIRQAYEQYFGPGTRLTVT.

J is TRBJ1-3 and V is TRBV7-9; D not certain. The ends were cut back, 5 bases at V and 4 bases at J, with 15 bases in the middle. From germline, CDR1 is SEHNR and CDR2 FQNEAQ (reference sequence). This CDR3 has 15 residues. In DNA form, the CDR3 reads TGTGCCAGCAGCCCTCAAAACGGCAGAGGAAACACCATATATTTT. Protein sequence: CASSPQNGRGNTIYF.

V is TRBV7-2 and J is TRBJ2-5, with D uncertain. Per germline, CDR1 SGHTA and CDR2 FQGNSA. V gave up 3 bases and J gave up 3 bases, with 8 bases separating them. The CDR3 is 13 residues long. The CDR3: CASSFGLEETQYF. CDR3 sequence (DNA): TGTGCCAGCAGCTTCGGGCTAGAAGAGACCCAGTACTTC.

The V gene is TRBV5-1, the J gene TRBJ2-3, with 10 bases aligning to TRBD2. Trimming removed 4 bases from V and 4 bases from J; junction bases left unmatched: 9. This CDR3 has 16 residues. Germline CDR1 and CDR2: SGHRS and YFSETQ. The CDR3 protein is CASSPTPGLAPDTQYF. The DNA of the CDR3 is TGCGCCAGCAGCCCCACTCCGGGACTAGCGCCAGATACGCAGTATTTT.

The chain carries TRBV7-8 and TRBJ1-2, with D perhaps matching TRBD1 (5 bases). With 5 bases removed from V and 4 bases from J, the gap between germline ends came to 17 bases. Germline-derived CDR1 and CDR2 are SGHVS and FQNEAQ. The length of the CDR3 is 15 residues. The CDR3 coding sequence is TGTGCCAGCAGCCAACAGGCGACTGGGGGCTATGGCTACACCTTC. Its translation: CASSQQATGGYGYTF.

This clone was seen only a few times. The chain couples TRBV30 to TRBJ2-1, with 10 bases matching TRBD2. V dropped 0 bases and J dropped 5; count of bases not matched to a gene: 4. The CDR3 spans 15 residues. CDR1 is GTSNPN and CDR2 is SVGIG in the germline V gene (reference sequence). CDR3 protein: CAWSVWLAGDNEQFF. The CDR3 DNA follows: TGTGCCTGGAGTGTTTGGCTAGCGGGAGACAATGAGCAGTTCTTC. The full variable domain, with the rest looked up from reference TRBV30 and TRBJ2-1, is SQTIHQWPATLVQPVGSPLSLECTVEGTSNPNLYWYRQAAGRGLQLLFYSVGIGQISSEVPQNLSASRPQDRQFILSSKKLLLSDSGFYLCAWSVWLAGDNEQFFGPGTRLTVL.

The V call is TRBV7-2, the J call TRBJ1-2, with D possibly matching TRBD1 (5 bases). Per the germline V gene, CDR1 is SGHTA and CDR2 is FQGNSA. V was cut by 5 bases and J by 4 bases, with 17 bases left in between. The CDR3 has 15 residues. CDR3 sequence (DNA): TGTGCCAGCAGCCCGAGCTACGACAGCCTCTATGGCTACACCTTC. It encodes CASSPSYDSLYGYTF. Looking up the rest from reference TRBV7-2 and TRBJ1-2 gives the full variable domain: GAGVSQSPSNKVTEKGKDVELRCDPISGHTALYWYRQSLGQGLEFLIYFQGNSAPDKSGLPSDRFSAERTGGSVSTLTIQRTQQEDSAVYLCASSPSYDSLYGYTFGSGTRLTVV.

This clone was seen only a few times. The CDR3 spells CASRLTLTNYQETQYF. DNA of the CDR3: TGCGCCAGCAGATTGACCCTGACAAATTACCAAGAGACCCAGTACTTC. The genes are TRBV5-1 and TRBJ2-5, with no clear D. Germline CDR1 is SGHRS and CDR2 is YFSETQ. V was cut by 5 bases and J by 0 bases, with 17 bases left in between. The CDR3 contains 16 residues.

The V gene is TRBV4-1, the J gene TRBJ1-5, with D maybe TRBD1 (6 bases). CDR3 length: 16 amino acids. V was pared by 1 base and J by 4 bases, with 14 bases between. From germline, CDR1 is MGHRA and CDR2 YSYEKL. Here the CDR3 DNA reads TGCGCCAGCAGCCAAGGGTCGGCAGGGACAAATCAGCCCCAGCATTTT. This encodes CASSQGSAGTNQPQHF.

This clone was detected a few times. The V gene is TRBV28, the J gene TRBJ2-7; 14 bases agree with TRBD2. CDR1 MDHEN and CDR2 SYDVKM come from the germline V gene. The CDR3 is 17 amino acids. The V gene end was trimmed by 7 bases and the J gene end by 0 bases; junction bases not matched to a gene: 8. CDR3 sequence reads: CASIPKGLAGASYEQYF. CDR3 in DNA: TGTGCCAGCATCCCTAAGGGACTAGCGGGAGCCTCCTACGAGCAGTACTTC.

This clone was observed once. The sample holds other DNA sequences that translate to the same CDR3. The J gene is TRBJ2-7, the V gene TRBV18; D is tentatively TRBD1 or TRBD2 (5 bases each). The CDR3 has 13 amino acids. From germline, CDR1 is KGHSH and CDR2 LQKENI. Trimming took 2 bases from V and 5 from J, leaving 10 bases between them. The CDR3 DNA sequence: TGTGCCAGCTCACCATCAAGAGGGGACGAGCAGTACTTC. Translation: CASSPSRGDEQYF.

The gene calls are TRBV6-5 and TRBJ2-7, with 7 nucleotides matching TRBD1. Germline values: CDR1 MNHEY, CDR2 SVGAGI. CDR3 length: 16 amino acids. The V segment lost 1 base and the J segment 4 bases; nucleotides outside the gene matches: 10. CDR3 sequence reads: CASSYFSAGGVYEQYF. The CDR3 coding sequence is TGTGCCAGCAGTTACTTTTCGGCAGGGGGTGTGTACGAGCAGTACTTC.

The chain has TRBV7-2 and TRBJ2-4, with 7 positions matching TRBD1. Germline CDR1 reads SGHTA; CDR2 reads FQGNSA. J gave up 0 bases and V 5 bases, and 10 bases lay outside the gene matches. This CDR3 is 17 amino acids long. In nucleotides, the CDR3 is TGTGCCAGCAGCACCCGTGGACAGGCACTAGCCAAAAACATTCAGTACTTC. The encoded protein is CASSTRGQALAKNIQYF.

This rearrangement joins TRBV2 to TRBJ1-6; D remains ambiguous. CDR3 length equals 14 residues. Trimming took off 6 bases at V and 8 bases at J, with 14 bases between the two ends. CDR1 is SNHLY and CDR2 is FYNNEI in the germline V gene. CDR3: CASSKVQNDSPLHF. CDR3 coding DNA: TGTGCCAGCAGCAAGGTGCAGAATGATTCACCCCTCCACTTT.

The gene calls are TRBV19 and TRBJ2-1; D might be TRBD1 or TRBD2, each matching 6 bases. The length of the CDR3 is 14 residues. CDR1 LNHDA and CDR2 SQIVND come from the germline V gene (reference sequence). V was pared by 5 bases and J by 5 bases, with 13 bases between. The chain's CDR3 is CASSSGGGNNEQFF. For the CDR3, the DNA is TGTGCCAGTAGTTCCGGAGGGGGGAACAATGAGCAGTTCTTC.

The chain couples TRBV2 to TRBJ1-5, with D unclear. The CDR3 has 14 amino acids. Between the trimmed V and J ends, which lost 4 bases and 1 base, there was a span of 8 bases. Germline CDR1 is SNHLY and CDR2 is FYNNEI. CDR3 sequence (DNA): TGTGCCAGCAGTGTTATTATAAGCAATCAGCCCCAGCATTTT. Its translation is CASSVIISNQPQHF.

The chain recombines TRBV5-1 with TRBJ2-1, with TRBD1 identical over 7 bases. The V gene's germline CDR1 is SGHRS and CDR2 YFSETQ. This CDR3 has 19 residues. V dropped 4 bases and J dropped 0; count of bases not matched to a gene: 16. The CDR3 loop is CASSVLQGPQWGSYNEQFF. The CDR3 DNA sequence: TGCGCCAGCAGCGTACTACAGGGGCCCCAATGGGGCTCCTACAATGAGCAGTTCTTC. The full variable domain, with the rest looked up from reference TRBV5-1 and TRBJ2-1, is KAGVTQTPRYLIKTRGQQVTLSCSPISGHRSVSWYQQTPGQGLQFLFEYFSETQRNKGNFPGRFSGRQFSNSRSEMNVSTLELGDSALYLCASSVLQGPQWGSYNEQFFGPGTRLTVL.

This chain links TRBV5-1 with TRBJ2-7; D possibly corresponds to TRBD1 (6 bases). Trimming removed 4 bases at V and 3 bases at J, with 11 bases between. CDR3 length: 13 residues. In germline, CDR1 is SGHRS, CDR2 YFSETQ. In DNA, the CDR3 is TGCGCCAGCAGCATGGACAGCTACTACGAGCAGTACTTC. The encoded protein is CASSMDSYYEQYF.

V is TRBV6-5 and J is TRBJ1-1; D gene unclear. This CDR3 is built from 11 residues. Trimming cost V 2 bases and J 10 bases, with 8 bases left between them. Germline V gene sequence: CDR1 MNHEY, CDR2 SVGAGI. The CDR3 is CASSYRGGAFF. The CDR3 coding sequence is TGTGCCAGCAGTTACCGGGGAGGAGCTTTCTTT.